There are many counts of the clone carrying this T cell receptor beta chain. As yet, its antigen is unknown. The data originate from a study of neurological immune-mediated disorders. Whole-study findings and limits: The greatest degree of TCR clonal expansion was observed in HTLV-1-associated myelopathy, with the lowest in multiple sclerosis, below that of healthy controls.

The CDR3 loop spans 14 amino acids. The germline V and J ends were trimmed by 3 bases and 0 bases, with 8 bases remaining between them. CDR1 is MNHEY, CDR2 SMNVEV, per germline (reference sequence). Time point defined: technical triplicate 3. The sorted libraries took roughly 1 million CD4+ or CD8+ T cells. The cDNA was generated by 5'RACE with 10-nucleotide random UMIs. The yield of each sequencing run was over 160 million TCR-beta sequences from 15-18 subjects. In TCRdb, the 5' RACE reads were re-called with MiXCR into one record per CDR3 protein. The data show some 30,000 distinct CDR3 sequences, roughly 16% seen once.

The chain is built from TRBV27 and TRBJ1-1; TRBD1 is a possible D gene (6 bases). The TCR was taken from a female donor with HTLV-1-associated myelopathy (HAM/TSP). Source material: CD4+ T cells from blood. CDR3 amino acids: CASSFEGVNTEAFF. In DNA, the CDR3 is TGTGCCAGCAGTTTTGAGGGGGTGAACACTGAAGCTTTCTTT.